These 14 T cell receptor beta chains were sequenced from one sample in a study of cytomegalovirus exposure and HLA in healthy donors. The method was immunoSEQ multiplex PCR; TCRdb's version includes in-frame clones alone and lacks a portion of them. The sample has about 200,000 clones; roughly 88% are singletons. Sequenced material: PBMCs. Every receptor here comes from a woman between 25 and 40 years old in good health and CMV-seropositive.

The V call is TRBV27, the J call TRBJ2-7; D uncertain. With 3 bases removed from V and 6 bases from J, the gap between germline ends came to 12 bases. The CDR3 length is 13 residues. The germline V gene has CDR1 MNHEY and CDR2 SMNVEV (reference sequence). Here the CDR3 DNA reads TGTGCCAGCAGTTTTAGCTTAACCCGCGAGCAGTACTTC. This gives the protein CASSFSLTREQYF.

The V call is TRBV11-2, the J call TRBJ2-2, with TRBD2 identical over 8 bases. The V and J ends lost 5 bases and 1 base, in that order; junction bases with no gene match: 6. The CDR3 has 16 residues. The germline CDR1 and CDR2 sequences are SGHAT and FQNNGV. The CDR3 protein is CASSLPSGRNTGELFF. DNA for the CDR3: TGTGCCAGCAGCCTACCTAGCGGGCGGAACACCGGGGAGCTGTTTTTT.

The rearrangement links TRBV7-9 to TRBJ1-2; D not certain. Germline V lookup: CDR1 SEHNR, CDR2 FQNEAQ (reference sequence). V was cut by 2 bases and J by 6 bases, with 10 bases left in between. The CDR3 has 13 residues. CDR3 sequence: CASSLLGPDGYTF. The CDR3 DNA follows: TGTGCCAGCAGCTTACTTGGGCCAGATGGCTACACCTTC.

CDR3 in amino acids: CASKPGLAGTGELFF. The CDR3 DNA follows: TGTGCCAGCAAACCAGGACTAGCGGGAACCGGGGAGCTGTTTTTT. This sequence joins TRBV2 and TRBJ2-2; 12 nucleotides line up with TRBD2. Germline assignment: CDR1 SNHLY and CDR2 FYNNEI. This CDR3 is built from 15 residues. Trimming at V came to 7 bases and at J to 5 bases, leaving 5 bases not matched to a gene.

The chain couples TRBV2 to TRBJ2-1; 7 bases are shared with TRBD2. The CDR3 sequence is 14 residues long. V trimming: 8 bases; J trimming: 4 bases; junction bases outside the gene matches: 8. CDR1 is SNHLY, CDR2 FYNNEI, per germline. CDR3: CASLDLAVYNEQFF. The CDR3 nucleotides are TGTGCCAGCCTCGATCTAGCGGTTTACAATGAGCAGTTCTTC.

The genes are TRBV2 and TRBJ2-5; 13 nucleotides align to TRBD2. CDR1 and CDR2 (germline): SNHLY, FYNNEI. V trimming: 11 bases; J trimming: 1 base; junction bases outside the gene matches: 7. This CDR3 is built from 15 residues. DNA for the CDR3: TGTGCCGGACTAGCGGGGGACACTTTCCAAGAGACCCAGTACTTC. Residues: CAGLAGDTFQETQYF.

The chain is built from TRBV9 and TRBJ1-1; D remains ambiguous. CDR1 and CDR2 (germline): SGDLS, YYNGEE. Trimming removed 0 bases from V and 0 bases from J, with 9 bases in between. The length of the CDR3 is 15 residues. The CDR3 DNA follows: TGTGCCAGCAGCGTAGAGGCCACTATGAACACTGAAGCTTTCTTT. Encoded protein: CASSVEATMNTEAFF.

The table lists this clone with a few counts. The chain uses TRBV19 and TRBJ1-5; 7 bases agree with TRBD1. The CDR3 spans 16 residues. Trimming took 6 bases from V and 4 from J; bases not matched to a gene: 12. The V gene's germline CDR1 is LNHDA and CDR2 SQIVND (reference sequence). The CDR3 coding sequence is TGTGCCAGTAGCCGCACCGGGACAGCTAATAATCAGCCCCAGCATTTT. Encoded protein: CASSRTGTANNQPQHF. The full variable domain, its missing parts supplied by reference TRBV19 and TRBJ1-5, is DGGITQSPKYLFRKEGQNVTLSCEQNLNHDAMYWYRQDPGQGLRLIYYSQIVNDFQKGDIAEGYSVSREKKESFPLTVTSAQKNPTAFYLCASSRTGTANNQPQHFGDGTRLSIL.

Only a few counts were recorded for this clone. The CDR3: CASSLSRDGGEQYF. CDR3 bases: TGTGCCAGCTCACTCAGCCGGGACGGGGGCGAGCAGTACTTC. V and J are TRBV18 and TRBJ2-7, with D tentatively TRBD2 (6 bases). This CDR3 comprises 14 residues. Germline values: CDR1 KGHSH, CDR2 LQKENI. V lost 4 bases, J lost 6 bases, and 16 bases lay in between. Using reference TRBV18 and TRBJ2-7 for the parts outside the CDR3, the full variable domain is NAGVMQNPRHLVRRRGQEARLRCSPMKGHSHVYWYRQLPEEGLKFMVYLQKENIIDESGMPKERFSAEFPKEGPSILRIQQVVRGDSAAYFCASSLSRDGGEQYFGPGTRLTVT.

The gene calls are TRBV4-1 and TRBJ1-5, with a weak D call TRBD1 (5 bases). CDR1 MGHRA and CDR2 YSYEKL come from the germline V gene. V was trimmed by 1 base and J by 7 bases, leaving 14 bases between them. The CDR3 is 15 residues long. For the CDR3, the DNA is TGCGCCAGCAGCCAAGTCGACCAGGGAGGACAGCCCCAGCATTTT. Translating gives CASSQVDQGGQPQHF.

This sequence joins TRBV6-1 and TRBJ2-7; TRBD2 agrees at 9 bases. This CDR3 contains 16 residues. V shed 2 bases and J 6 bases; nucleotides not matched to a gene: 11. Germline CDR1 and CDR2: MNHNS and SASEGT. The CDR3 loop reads CASSEPVGGRASEQYF. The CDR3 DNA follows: TGTGCCAGCAGTGAACCGGTGGGCGGGAGGGCCAGCGAGCAGTACTTC.

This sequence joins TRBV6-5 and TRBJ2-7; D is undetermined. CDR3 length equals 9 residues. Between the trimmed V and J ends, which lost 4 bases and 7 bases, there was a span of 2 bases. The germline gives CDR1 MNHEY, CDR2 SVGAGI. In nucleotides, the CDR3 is TGTGCCAGCAGTTCTGAGCAGTACTTC. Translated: CASSSEQYF.

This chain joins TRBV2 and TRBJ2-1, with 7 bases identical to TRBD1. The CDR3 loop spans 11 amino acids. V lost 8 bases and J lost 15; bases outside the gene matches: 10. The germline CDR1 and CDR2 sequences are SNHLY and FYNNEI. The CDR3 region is CASLWDRKGFF. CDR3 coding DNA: TGTGCCAGCCTATGGGACAGAAAGGGGTTCTTC.

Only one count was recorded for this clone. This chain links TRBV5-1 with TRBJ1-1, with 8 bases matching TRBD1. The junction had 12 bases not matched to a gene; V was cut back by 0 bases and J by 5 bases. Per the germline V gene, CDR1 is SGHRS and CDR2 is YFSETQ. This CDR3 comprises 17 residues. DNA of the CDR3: TGCGCCAGCAGCTTGGCCGGGACAGGTACTTGGCGGACTGAAGCTTTCTTT. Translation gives CASSLAGTGTWRTEAFF.